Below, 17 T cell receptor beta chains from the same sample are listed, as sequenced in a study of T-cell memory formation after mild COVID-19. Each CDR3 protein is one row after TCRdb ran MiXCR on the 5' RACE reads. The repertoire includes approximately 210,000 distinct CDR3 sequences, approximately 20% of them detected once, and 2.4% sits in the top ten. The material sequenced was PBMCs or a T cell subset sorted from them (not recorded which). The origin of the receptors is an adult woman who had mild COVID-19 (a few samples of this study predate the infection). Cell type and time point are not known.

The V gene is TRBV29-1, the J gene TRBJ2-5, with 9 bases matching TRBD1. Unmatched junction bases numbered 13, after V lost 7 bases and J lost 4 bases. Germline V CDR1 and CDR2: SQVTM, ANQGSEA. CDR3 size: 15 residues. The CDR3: CSETAGTGRAETQYF. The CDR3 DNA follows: TGCAGCGAGACCGCCGGGACAGGGCGGGCAGAGACCCAGTACTTC.

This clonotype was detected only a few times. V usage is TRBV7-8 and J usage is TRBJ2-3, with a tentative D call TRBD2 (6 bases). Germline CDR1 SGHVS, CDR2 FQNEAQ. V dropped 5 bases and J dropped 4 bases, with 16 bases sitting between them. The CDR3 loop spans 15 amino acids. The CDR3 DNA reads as TGTGCCAGCAGCCAAGGAGGGGTCCTCTCAGATACGCAGTATTTT. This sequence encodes CASSQGGVLSDTQYF.

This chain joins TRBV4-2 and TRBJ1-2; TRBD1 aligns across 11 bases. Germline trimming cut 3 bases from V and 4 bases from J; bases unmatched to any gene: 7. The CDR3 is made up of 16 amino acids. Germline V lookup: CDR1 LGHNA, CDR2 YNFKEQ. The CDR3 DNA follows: TGTGCCAGCAGCCATCCGGGACAGGGGGTTTCCTATGGCTACACCTTC. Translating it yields CASSHPGQGVSYGYTF.

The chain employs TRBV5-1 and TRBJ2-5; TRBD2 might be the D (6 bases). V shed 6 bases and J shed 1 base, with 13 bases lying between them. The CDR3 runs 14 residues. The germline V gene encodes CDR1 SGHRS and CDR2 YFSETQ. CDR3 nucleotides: TGCGCCAGCACTGGCGGGGCCCTCCAAGAGACCCAGTACTTC. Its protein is CASTGGALQETQYF.

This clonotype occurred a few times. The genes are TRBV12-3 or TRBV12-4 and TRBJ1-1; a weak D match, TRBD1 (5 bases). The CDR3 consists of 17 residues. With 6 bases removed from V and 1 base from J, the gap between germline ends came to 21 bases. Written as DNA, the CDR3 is TGTGCCAGCAGGGATGGGTCGAGGGGTCTTGCGAACACTGAAGCTTTCTTT. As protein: CASRDGSRGLANTEAFF.

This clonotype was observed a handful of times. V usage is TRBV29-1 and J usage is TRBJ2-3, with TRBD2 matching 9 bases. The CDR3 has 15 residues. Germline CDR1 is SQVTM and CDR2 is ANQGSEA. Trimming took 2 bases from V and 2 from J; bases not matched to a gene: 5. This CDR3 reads CSVEPGLAFTDTQYF. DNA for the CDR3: TGCAGCGTTGAACCGGGACTAGCTTTCACAGATACGCAGTATTTT.

DNA for the CDR3: TGTGCCAGCAGCGTAGAAGGGGGGACCCAGTACTTC. Its translation is CASSVEGGTQYF. The chain employs TRBV9 and TRBJ2-7, with D maybe TRBD1 (6 bases). TRBJ2-5 matches the DNA end more closely, so the J call is doubtful. The CDR3 has 12 amino acids. Germline CDR1 and CDR2: SGDLS and YYNGEE.

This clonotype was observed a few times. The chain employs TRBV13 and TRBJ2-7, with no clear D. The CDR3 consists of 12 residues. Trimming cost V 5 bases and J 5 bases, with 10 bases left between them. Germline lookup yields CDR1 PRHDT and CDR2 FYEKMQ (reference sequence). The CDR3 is CASSPRSHEQYF. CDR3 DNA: TGTGCCAGCAGCCCCAGGTCCCACGAGCAGTACTTC.

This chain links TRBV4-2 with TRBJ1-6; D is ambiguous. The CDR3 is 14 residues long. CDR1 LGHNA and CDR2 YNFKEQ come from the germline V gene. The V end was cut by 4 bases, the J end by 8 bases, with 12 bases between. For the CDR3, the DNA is TGTGCCAGCAGCCCCGGAAATACTCATTCACCCCTCCACTTT. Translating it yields CASSPGNTHSPLHF.

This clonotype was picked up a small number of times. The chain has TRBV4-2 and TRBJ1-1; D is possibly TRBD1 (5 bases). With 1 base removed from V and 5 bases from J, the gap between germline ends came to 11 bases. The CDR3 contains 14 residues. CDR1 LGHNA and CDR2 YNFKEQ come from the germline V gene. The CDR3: CASSQGGRGTEAFF. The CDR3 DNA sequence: TGTGCCAGCAGCCAAGGGGGTCGGGGGACTGAAGCTTTCTTT.

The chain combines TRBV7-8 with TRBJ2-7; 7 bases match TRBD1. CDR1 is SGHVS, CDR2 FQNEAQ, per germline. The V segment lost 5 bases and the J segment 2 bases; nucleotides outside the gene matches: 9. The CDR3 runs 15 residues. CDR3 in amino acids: CASSPGGHGPYEQYF. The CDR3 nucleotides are TGTGCCAGCAGCCCAGGGGGACACGGGCCCTACGAGCAGTACTTC.

CDR3: CASSLEVGTGSTGELFF. CDR3 nucleotides: TGTGCCAGCAGCTTAGAGGTCGGGACAGGGTCCACCGGGGAGCTGTTTTTT. The rearrangement joins TRBV7-9 to TRBJ2-2; 9 nucleotides line up with TRBD1. The J segment lost 4 bases and the V segment lost 1 base, leaving 7 bases of the junction unmatched. This CDR3 contains 17 residues. In germline, CDR1 is SEHNR, CDR2 FQNEAQ (reference sequence).

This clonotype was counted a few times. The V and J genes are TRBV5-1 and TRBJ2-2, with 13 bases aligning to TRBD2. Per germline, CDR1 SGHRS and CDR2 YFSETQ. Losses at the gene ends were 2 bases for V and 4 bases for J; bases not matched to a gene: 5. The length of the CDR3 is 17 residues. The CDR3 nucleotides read TGCGCCAGCAGCTTTGGACTAGCGGGAGTAGGCACCGGGGAGCTGTTTTTT. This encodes CASSFGLAGVGTGELFF.

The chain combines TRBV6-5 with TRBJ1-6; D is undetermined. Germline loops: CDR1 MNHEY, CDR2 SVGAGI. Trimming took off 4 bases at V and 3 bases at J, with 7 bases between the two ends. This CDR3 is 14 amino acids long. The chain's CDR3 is CASSWIDYNSPLHF. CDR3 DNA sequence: TGTGCCAGCAGTTGGATTGACTATAATTCACCCCTCCACTTT.

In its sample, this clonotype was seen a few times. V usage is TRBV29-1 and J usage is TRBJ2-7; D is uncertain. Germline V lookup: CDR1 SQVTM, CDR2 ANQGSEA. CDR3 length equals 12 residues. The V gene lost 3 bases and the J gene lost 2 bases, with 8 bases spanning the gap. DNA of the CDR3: TGCAGCGTTGAGGGGTTAACCTACGAGCAGTACTTC. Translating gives CSVEGLTYEQYF.

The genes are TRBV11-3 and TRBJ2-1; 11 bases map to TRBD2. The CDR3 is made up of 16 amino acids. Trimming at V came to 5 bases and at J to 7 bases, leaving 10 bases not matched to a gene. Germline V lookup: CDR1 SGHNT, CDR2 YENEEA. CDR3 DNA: TGTGCCAGCAGCCCCGATAGCGGGAGGGCCTTAAATGAGCAGTTCTTC. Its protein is CASSPDSGRALNEQFF.

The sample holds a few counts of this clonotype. In DNA, the CDR3 is TGTGCCACCAGGGGCGACAGACAGGGCACTGAAGCTTTCTTT. Translating gives CATRGDRQGTEAFF. This chain joins TRBV24-1 and TRBJ1-1; 7 bases map to TRBD1. CDR1 is KGHDR, CDR2 SFDVKD, per germline. The CDR3 has 14 residues. V gave up 7 bases and J gave up 4 bases; unmatched junction bases: 8.